This T cell receptor beta chain was documented in a study of blood T cell repertoires in COVID-19. Study summary: PBMCs, B-cell-depleted T cells, or T cells were the source of the cDNA or gDNA that made up the material.

Germline lookup yields CDR1 LGHNA and CDR2 YSLEER. J was trimmed by 4 bases and V by 4 bases; bases with no gene match: 7. The CDR3 is made up of 15 amino acids. TCRdb keeps only in-frame clones here, not all; method: immunoSEQ multiplex PCR. The sample contains 120,000 or so clones, 81% of which appear only once. This clonotype originated in a young man with COVID-19, enrolled during active disease. This chain links TRBV4-3 with TRBJ2-5, with 9 bases fitting TRBD1. Sequencing was performed on peripheral blood. CDR3 region: CASSPGDRVGETQYF. As DNA, the CDR3 is TGCGCCAGCAGCCCGGGGGACAGGGTGGGAGAGACCCAGTACTTC.